This T cell receptor beta chain was identified in a study of memory CD4+ T cells and cytomegalovirus serostatus. Study-wide background: This sample comes from healthy Belgian adults, several CMV seropositive, around 26 seronegative. General study points: Of under 200 reported CMV TCRbeta sequences, some 67 were found in memory CD4+ repertoires. CMV serostatus prediction reached median AUC approximately 0.95, or 0.91 with US-trained model.

The sort gate was single viable CD3+CD4+CD8-CD45RO+ cells for memory CD4+ T cells. Only in-frame clones appear in the TCRdb table, and some are missing; sequencing was by immunoSEQ multiplex PCR. Of about 46,000 clones in the sample, over 75% were seen once. J gave up 6 bases and V 4 bases, and 6 bases lay outside the gene matches. In germline, CDR1 is SNHLY, CDR2 FYNNEI. This CDR3 spans 14 amino acids. On this clone: Antigen unknown.

This sequence originates from an adult in good health and CMV-seronegative. The chain is built from TRBV2 and TRBJ2-3; TRBD2 agrees at 8 bases. Sequenced material: memory CD4+ T cells from blood. The CDR3 DNA reads as TGTGCCAGCAGTGTGGAGCGGGGGTCCGATACGCAGTATTTT. As protein: CASSVERGSDTQYF.